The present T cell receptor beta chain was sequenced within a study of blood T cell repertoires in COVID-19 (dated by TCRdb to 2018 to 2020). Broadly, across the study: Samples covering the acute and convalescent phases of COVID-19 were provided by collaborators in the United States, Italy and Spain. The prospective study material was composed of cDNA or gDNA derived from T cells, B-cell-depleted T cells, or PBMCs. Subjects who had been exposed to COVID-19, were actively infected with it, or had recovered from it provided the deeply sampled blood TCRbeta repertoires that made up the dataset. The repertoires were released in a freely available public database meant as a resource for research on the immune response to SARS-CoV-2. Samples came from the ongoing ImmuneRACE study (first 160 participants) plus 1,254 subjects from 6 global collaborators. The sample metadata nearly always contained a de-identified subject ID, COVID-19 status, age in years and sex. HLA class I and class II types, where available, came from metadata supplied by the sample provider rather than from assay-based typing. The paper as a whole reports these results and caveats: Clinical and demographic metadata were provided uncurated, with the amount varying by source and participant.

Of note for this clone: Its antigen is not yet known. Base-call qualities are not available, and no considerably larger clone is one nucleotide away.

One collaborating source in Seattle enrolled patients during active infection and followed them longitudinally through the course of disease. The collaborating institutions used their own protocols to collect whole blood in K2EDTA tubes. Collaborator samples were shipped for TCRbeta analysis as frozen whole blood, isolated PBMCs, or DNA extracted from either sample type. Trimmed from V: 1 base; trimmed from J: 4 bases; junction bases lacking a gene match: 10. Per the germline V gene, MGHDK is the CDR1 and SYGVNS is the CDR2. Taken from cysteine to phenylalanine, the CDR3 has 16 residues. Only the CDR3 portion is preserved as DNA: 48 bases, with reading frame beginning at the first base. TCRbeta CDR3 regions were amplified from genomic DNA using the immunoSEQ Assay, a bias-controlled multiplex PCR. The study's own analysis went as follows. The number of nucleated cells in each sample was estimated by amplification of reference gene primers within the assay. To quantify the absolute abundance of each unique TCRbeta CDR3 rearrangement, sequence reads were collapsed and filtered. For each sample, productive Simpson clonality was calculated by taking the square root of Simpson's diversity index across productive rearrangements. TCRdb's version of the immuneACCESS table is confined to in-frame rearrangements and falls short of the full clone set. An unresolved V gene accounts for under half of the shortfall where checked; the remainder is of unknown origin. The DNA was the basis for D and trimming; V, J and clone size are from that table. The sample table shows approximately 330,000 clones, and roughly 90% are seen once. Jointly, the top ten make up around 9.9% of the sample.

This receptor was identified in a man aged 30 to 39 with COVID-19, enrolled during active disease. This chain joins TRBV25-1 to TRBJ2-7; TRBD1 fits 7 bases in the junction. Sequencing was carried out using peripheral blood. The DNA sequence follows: TGTGCCAGCAGTGAATCGTCCGGCAGGGGGATTTACGAGCAGTACTTC. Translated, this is CASSESSGRGIYEQYF.